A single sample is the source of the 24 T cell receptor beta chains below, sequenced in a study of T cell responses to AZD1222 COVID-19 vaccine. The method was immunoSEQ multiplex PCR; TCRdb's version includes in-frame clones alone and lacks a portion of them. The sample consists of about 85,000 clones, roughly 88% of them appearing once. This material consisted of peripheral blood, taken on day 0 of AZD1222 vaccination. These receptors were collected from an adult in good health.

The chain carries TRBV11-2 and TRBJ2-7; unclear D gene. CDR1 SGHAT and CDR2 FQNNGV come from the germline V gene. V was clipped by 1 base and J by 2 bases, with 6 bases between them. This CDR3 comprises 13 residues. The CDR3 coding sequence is TGTGCCAGCAGCTTAGGCAGCGCCTACGAGCAGTACTTC. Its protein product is CASSLGSAYEQYF.

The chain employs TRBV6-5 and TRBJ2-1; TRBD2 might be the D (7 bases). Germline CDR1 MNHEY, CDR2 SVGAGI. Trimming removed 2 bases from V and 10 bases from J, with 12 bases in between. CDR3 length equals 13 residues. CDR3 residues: CASSYAAGAEQFF. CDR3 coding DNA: TGTGCCAGCAGTTACGCGGCGGGGGCGGAGCAGTTCTTC.

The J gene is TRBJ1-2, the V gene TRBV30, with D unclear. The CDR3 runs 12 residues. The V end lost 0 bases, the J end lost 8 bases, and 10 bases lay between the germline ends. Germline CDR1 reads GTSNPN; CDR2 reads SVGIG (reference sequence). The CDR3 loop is CAWSVQTRGYTF. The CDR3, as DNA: TGTGCCTGGAGTGTACAGACGAGGGGCTACACCTTC.

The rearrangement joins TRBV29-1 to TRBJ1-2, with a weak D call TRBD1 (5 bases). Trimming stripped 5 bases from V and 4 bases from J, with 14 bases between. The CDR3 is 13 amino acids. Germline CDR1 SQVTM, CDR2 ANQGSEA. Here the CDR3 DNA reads TGCAGCGTTTGGGACCGTAACGTCTATGGCTACACCTTC. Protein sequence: CSVWDRNVYGYTF.

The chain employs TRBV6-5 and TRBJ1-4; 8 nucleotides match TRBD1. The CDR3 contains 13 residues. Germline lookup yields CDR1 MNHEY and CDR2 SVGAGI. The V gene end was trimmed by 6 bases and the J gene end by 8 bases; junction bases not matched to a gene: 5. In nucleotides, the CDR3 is TGTGCCAGCAGATCAGGGGGCTGGGAAAAACTGTTTTTT. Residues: CASRSGGWEKLFF.

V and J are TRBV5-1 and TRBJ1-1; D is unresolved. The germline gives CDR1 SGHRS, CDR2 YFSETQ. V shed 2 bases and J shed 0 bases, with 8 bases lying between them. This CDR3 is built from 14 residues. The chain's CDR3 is CASSFSAMNTEAFF. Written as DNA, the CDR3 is TGCGCCAGCAGCTTTTCCGCGATGAACACTGAAGCTTTCTTT.

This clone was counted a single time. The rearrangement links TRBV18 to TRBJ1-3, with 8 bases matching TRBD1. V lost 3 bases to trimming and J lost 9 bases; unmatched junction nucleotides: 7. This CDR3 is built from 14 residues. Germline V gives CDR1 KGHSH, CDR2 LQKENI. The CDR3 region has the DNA TGTGCCAGCTCACCGTCGCAGCAGGGGGCCACCATATATTTT. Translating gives CASSPSQQGATIYF.

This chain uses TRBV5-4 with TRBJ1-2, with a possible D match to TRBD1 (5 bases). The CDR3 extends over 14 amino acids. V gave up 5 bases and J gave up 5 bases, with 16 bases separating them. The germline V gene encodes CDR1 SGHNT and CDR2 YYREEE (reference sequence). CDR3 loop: CASSPGQGGYGYTF. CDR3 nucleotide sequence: TGTGCCAGCAGTCCGGGGCAGGGAGGGTATGGCTACACCTTC.

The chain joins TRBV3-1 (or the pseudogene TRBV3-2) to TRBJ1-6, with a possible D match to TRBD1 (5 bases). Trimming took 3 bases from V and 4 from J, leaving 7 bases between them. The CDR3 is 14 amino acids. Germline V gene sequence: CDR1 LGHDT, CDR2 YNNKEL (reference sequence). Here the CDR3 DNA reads TGTGCCAGCAGCCAGGGACGGTATAATTCACCCCTCCACTTT. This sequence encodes CASSQGRYNSPLHF.

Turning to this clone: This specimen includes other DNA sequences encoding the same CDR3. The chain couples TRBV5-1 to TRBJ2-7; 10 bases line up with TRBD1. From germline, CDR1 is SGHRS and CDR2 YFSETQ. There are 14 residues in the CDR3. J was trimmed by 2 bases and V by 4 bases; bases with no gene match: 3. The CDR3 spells CASSPGQGAYEQYF. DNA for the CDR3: TGCGCCAGCAGCCCCGGACAGGGGGCCTACGAGCAGTACTTC.

CDR3 region: CASIDPYEQYF. As DNA, the CDR3 is TGTGCCAGCATAGACCCATACGAGCAGTACTTC. The chain employs TRBV6-5 and TRBJ2-7; no firm D call. Germline V lookup: CDR1 MNHEY, CDR2 SVGAGI. V lost 7 bases and J lost 4, with 8 bases in between. The CDR3 has 11 amino acids.

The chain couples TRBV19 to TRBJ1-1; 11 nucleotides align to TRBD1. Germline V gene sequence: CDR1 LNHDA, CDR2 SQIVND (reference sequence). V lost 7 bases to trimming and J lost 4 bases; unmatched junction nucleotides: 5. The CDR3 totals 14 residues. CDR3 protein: CASNGDRGFTEAFF. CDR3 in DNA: TGTGCCAGTAATGGGGACAGGGGGTTCACTGAAGCTTTCTTT.

CDR3 sequence (DNA): TGTGCCAGCAGCTTCCCACAGGGTACGGGTGGTGAAGCTTTCTTT. Protein product: CASSFPQGTGGEAFF. The chain combines TRBV7-2 with TRBJ1-1; possibly TRBD1 for D (6 bases). The CDR3 consists of 15 residues. Germline loops: CDR1 SGHTA, CDR2 FQGNSA. V was trimmed by 3 bases and J by 7 bases, leaving 18 bases between them.

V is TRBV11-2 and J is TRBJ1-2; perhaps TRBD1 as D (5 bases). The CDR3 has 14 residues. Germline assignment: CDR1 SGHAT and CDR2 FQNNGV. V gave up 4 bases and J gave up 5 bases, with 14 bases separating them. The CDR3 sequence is CASSSTLEGYGYTF. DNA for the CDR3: TGTGCCAGCAGCTCCACCCTAGAGGGGTATGGCTACACCTTC.

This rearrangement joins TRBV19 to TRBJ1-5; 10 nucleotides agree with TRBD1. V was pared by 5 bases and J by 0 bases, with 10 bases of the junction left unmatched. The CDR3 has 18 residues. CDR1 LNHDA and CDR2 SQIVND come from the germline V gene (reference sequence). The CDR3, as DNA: TGTGCCAGTAGTGCGCGGACAGGGGGTGGCTATAGCAATCAGCCCCAGCATTTT. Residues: CASSARTGGGYSNQPQHF.

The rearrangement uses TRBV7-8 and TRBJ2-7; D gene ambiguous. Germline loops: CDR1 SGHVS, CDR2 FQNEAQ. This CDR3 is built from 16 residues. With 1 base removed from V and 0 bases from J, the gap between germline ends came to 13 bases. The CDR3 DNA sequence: TGTGCCAGCAGCTTAGTGTCCTCCCCGAGCTCCTACGAGCAGTACTTC. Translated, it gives CASSLVSSPSSYEQYF.

For the CDR3, the DNA is TGTGCCATCAGTGGGAACACTGAAGCTTTCTTT. It translates to CAISGNTEAFF. The genes are TRBV10-3 and TRBJ1-1; no reliable D call. The germline V gene encodes CDR1 ENHRY and CDR2 SYGVKD. Trimming removed 4 bases at V and 1 base at J, with 1 base between. This CDR3 has 11 residues.

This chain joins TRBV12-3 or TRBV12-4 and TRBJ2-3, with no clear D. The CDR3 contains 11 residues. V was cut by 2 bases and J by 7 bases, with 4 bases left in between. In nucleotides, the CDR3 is TGTGCCAGCAGTTTATTGAATACGCAGTATTTT. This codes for CASSLLNTQYF.

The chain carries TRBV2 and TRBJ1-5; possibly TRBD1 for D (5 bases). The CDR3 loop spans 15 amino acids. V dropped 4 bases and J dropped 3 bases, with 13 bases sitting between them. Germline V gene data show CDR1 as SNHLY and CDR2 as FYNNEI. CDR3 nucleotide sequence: TGTGCCAGCAGTGTGCAGTGGGGGAACAATCAGCCCCAGCATTTT. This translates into CASSVQWGNNQPQHF.

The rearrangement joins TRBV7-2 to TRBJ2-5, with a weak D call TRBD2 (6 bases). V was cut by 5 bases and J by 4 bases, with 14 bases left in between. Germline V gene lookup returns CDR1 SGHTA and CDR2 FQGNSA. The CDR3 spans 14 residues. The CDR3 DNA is TGTGCCAGCAGCCGTAGCGGAAGGGGAGAGACCCAGTACTTC. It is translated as CASSRSGRGETQYF.

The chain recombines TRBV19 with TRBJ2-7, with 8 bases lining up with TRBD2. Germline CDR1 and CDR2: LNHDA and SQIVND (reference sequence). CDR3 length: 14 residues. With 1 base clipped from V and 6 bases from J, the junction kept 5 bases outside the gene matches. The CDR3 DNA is TGTGCCAGTAGTATAGTTGCGGGAGGCGGCGAGCAGTACTTC. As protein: CASSIVAGGGEQYF.

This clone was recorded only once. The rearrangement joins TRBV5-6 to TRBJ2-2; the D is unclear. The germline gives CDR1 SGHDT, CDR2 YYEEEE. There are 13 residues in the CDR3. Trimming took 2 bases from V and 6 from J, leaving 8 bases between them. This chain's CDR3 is CASSLERPGELFF. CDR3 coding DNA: TGTGCCAGCAGCTTAGAAAGGCCCGGGGAGCTGTTTTTT.

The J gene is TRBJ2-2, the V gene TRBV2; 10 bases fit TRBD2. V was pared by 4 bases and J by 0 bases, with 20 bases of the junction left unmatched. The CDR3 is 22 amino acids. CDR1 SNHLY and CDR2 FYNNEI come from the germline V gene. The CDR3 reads CASSGLPMASGSPTSNTGELFF. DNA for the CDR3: TGTGCCAGCAGTGGGTTGCCGATGGCTAGCGGGAGCCCTACCTCGAACACCGGGGAGCTGTTTTTT.

CDR3 sequence (DNA): TGTGCCAGCAGCCAAGATCCGACAGGGTGGGGCGAGCAGTACTTC. Amino acids: CASSQDPTGWGEQYF. The chain is built from TRBV3-1 (or the pseudogene TRBV3-2) and TRBJ2-7, with 7 bases lining up with TRBD1. CDR3 length equals 15 residues. The germline V gene encodes CDR1 LGHDT and CDR2 YNNKEL (reference sequence). Unmatched junction bases numbered 8, after V lost 0 bases and J lost 6 bases.